This T cell receptor (beta chain) originates from a study of siplizumab effects on memory and regulatory T cells. Study results and caveats: There appeared to be greater diversity in naive T cells than in memory cells, and naive T cells seemed major contributors to the alloresponse.

Coculturing of the mixed lymphocyte reaction cells was performed at 37°C for six to seven days. This clone came up a few times. Its antigen remains unknown. This CDR3 has 15 residues. V dropped 1 base and J dropped 4 bases, with 13 bases sitting between them. CDR1 is KGHSH, CDR2 LQKENI, per germline. Some clones are missing from TCRdb's copy, which holds only in-frame ones; the method was immunoSEQ multiplex PCR. The table includes roughly 10,000 clones, around 45% detected once. The rearrangement links TRBV18 to TRBJ1-1; tentatively, D is TRBD1 (5 bases). This clonotype originated in a human donor in good health; the cells came from an allogeneic mixed lymphocyte reaction. The specimen sequenced was CFSE-low (dividing) CD4+ T cells sorted from an allogeneic mixed lymphocyte reaction. The CDR3: CASSPRGQGPTEAFF. The CDR3 coding sequence is TGTGCCAGCTCACCACGAGGGCAGGGACCCACTGAAGCTTTCTTT.